A single sample is the source of the 32 T cell receptor beta chains below, sequenced in a study of blood T cell repertoires in COVID-19. Generated by immunoSEQ multiplex PCR, the TCRdb table keeps only in-frame clones and is missing some. The data show about 90,000 clones, approximately 80% seen once. The sequenced sample consisted of peripheral blood. These TCRs come from a man over 45 with acute or convalescent COVID-19.

The chain carries TRBV6-1 and TRBJ2-1; D perhaps matches TRBD2 (6 bases). This CDR3 has 16 amino acids. Trimming took 0 bases from V and 6 from J, leaving 15 bases between them. From germline, CDR1 is MNHNS and CDR2 SASEGT. DNA for the CDR3: TGTGCCAGCAGTGAAGCGGGAGCGGGTTCGGGCAATGAGCAGTTCTTC. It yields the protein CASSEAGAGSGNEQFF.

This clone appeared once. The chain links TRBV29-1 to TRBJ2-7; 7 bases agree with TRBD1. The CDR3 is made up of 13 amino acids. The germline V gene has CDR1 SQVTM and CDR2 ANQGSEA. J lost 0 bases, V lost 7 bases, and 6 bases had no gene match. CDR3 protein: CSAGTDLSYEQYF. The CDR3 coding sequence is TGCAGCGCTGGGACAGACCTCTCCTACGAGCAGTACTTC.

This clone was picked up a small number of times. This chain joins TRBV30 and TRBJ1-2, with a possible D match to TRBD1 (5 bases). Germline values: CDR1 GTSNPN, CDR2 SVGIG (reference sequence). This CDR3 has 15 amino acids. The germline V and J ends were trimmed by 4 bases and 7 bases, with 22 bases remaining between them. CDR3 coding DNA: TGTGCCTGGATTGAGGAGCCCGGGGGGAGATTTGGCTACACCTTC. Amino acids: CAWIEEPGGRFGYTF.

The genes are TRBV2 and TRBJ2-4; a weak D match, TRBD1 (6 bases). Germline CDR1 reads SNHLY; CDR2 reads FYNNEI. Trimming removed 8 bases from V and 3 bases from J, with 14 bases in between. This CDR3 has 14 amino acids. CDR3 sequence: CASQTGQFKNIQYF. In DNA form, the CDR3 reads TGTGCCAGCCAGACGGGACAATTCAAAAACATTCAGTACTTC. The variable domain in full, with the rest retrieved from reference TRBV2 and TRBJ2-4, is EPEVTQTPSHQVTQMGQEVILRCVPISNHLYFYWYRQILGQKVEFLVSFYNNEISEKSEIFDDQFSVERPDGSNFTLKIRSTKLEDSAMYFCASQTGQFKNIQYFGAGTRLSVL.

This rearrangement joins TRBV29-1 to TRBJ2-3; 8 nucleotides match TRBD1. The CDR3 is 13 residues long. V was pared by 7 bases and J by 6 bases, with 9 bases of the junction left unmatched. Germline V CDR1 and CDR2: SQVTM, ANQGSEA. The CDR3 sequence is CSAGDRPVDTQYF. In DNA, the CDR3 is TGCAGCGCCGGGGACAGGCCCGTCGATACGCAGTATTTT.

The CDR3 DNA is TGTGCCAGCACACAGCCGGGACACGGGACCTACGAGCAGTACTTC. It yields the protein CASTQPGHGTYEQYF. The chain employs TRBV7-9 and TRBJ2-7; weak D call: TRBD1 (6 bases). Germline lookup yields CDR1 SEHNR and CDR2 FQNEAQ (reference sequence). The CDR3 runs to 15 residues. The V and J ends lost 7 bases and 2 bases respectively, with 18 bases between them.

The rearrangement uses TRBV9 and TRBJ2-7; 7 bases line up with TRBD2. With 5 bases clipped from V and 3 bases from J, the junction kept 8 bases outside the gene matches. CDR1 and CDR2 from the germline V gene are SGDLS and YYNGEE. The CDR3 contains 14 residues. CDR3 in amino acids: CASSQSGTDYEQYF. CDR3 coding DNA: TGTGCCAGCAGTCAGAGCGGGACGGACTACGAGCAGTACTTC.

The chain carries TRBV3-1 (or the pseudogene TRBV3-2) and TRBJ2-7, with D possibly matching TRBD2 (7 bases). Trimming cost V 1 base and J 1 base, with 11 bases left between them. This CDR3 comprises 15 residues. Germline loops: CDR1 LGHDT, CDR2 YNNKEL (reference sequence). The CDR3 DNA is TGTGCCAGCAGCCAAGGAGGGGGAGGGTCCTACGAGCAGTACTTC. This encodes CASSQGGGGSYEQYF.

This clone has more than one count but fewer than ten. The chain couples TRBV5-1 to TRBJ2-2, with 10 bases matching TRBD2. Trimming at V came to 3 bases and at J to 5 bases, leaving 4 bases not matched to a gene. The germline gives CDR1 SGHRS, CDR2 YFSETQ. The CDR3 consists of 15 residues. The CDR3 region has the DNA TGCGCCAGCAGCTCTGGGACTAGCGATACCGGGGAGCTGTTTTTT. Translating it yields CASSSGTSDTGELFF.

V usage is TRBV11-2 and J usage is TRBJ2-7; 9 bases align to TRBD1. After removal of 2 bases from V and 2 bases from J, the junction contained 13 bases not matched to a gene. The CDR3 spans 18 residues. CDR1 and CDR2 (germline): SGHAT, FQNNGV. CDR3 residues: CASSLRAEGGTGTYEQYF. In DNA form, the CDR3 reads TGTGCCAGCAGCTTAAGGGCCGAAGGGGGGACAGGGACCTACGAGCAGTACTTC. The entire variable domain, with the rest obtained from reference TRBV11-2 and TRBJ2-7, is as follows: EAGVAQSPRYKIIEKRQSVAFWCNPISGHATLYWYQQILGQGPKLLIQFQNNGVVDDSQLPKDRFSAERLKGVDSTLKIQPAKLEDSAVYLCASSLRAEGGTGTYEQYFGPGTRLTVT.

The chain is built from TRBV6-4 and TRBJ1-2; 8 bases line up with TRBD1. Trimming at V came to 6 bases and at J to 8 bases, leaving 5 bases not matched to a gene. The germline CDR1 and CDR2 sequences are MRHNA and SNTAGT. This CDR3 comprises 12 residues. The CDR3 DNA follows: TGTGCCAGCAGAGAGCAGGGGGCGGGCTACACCTTC. It codes for CASREQGAGYTF.

On this clone: Other DNA sequences in the sample encode the same CDR3. This rearrangement joins TRBV5-4 to TRBJ1-4, with D possibly matching TRBD1 (5 bases). Per the germline V gene, CDR1 is SGHNT and CDR2 is YYREEE (reference sequence). The CDR3 spans 15 residues. Trimming pared 0 bases from V and 2 bases from J, leaving 8 bases between. CDR3 sequence (DNA): TGTGCCAGCAGCTTGGCGGGGGGGACTAATGAAAAACTGTTTTTT. Translating gives CASSLAGGTNEKLFF.

Of note for this clone: Additional DNA sequences in this sample encode the identical CDR3. The chain couples TRBV24-1 to TRBJ2-5, with D tentatively TRBD2 (5 bases). CDR3 length equals 14 residues. The V and J ends lost 4 bases and 2 bases respectively, with 10 bases between them. Germline V lookup: CDR1 KGHDR, CDR2 SFDVKD. Here the CDR3 reads CATSDPGVQETQYF. DNA for the CDR3: TGTGCCACCAGTGACCCCGGGGTACAAGAGACCCAGTACTTC.

The gene calls are TRBV9 and TRBJ1-3; no definite D call. Looked up from germline, CDR1 is SGDLS and CDR2 is YYNGEE. This CDR3 has 14 residues. The V and J ends lost 3 bases and 8 bases respectively, with 15 bases between them. CDR3 DNA: TGTGCCAGCAGCGCTGAATGGCGGGATTACACCATATATTTT. This translates into CASSAEWRDYTIYF. The full variable domain, its missing parts supplied by reference TRBV9 and TRBJ1-3, is DSGVTQTPKHLITATGQRVTLRCSPRSGDLSVYWYQQSLDQGLQFLIQYYNGEERAKGNILERFSAQQFPDLHSELNLSSLELGDSALYFCASSAEWRDYTIYFGEGSWLTVV.

This chain uses TRBV9 with TRBJ2-2, with D hard to call. V was trimmed by 2 bases and J by 3 bases, leaving 11 bases between them. The CDR3 totals 15 residues. Germline CDR1 is SGDLS and CDR2 is YYNGEE. The CDR3 spells CASSVASADTGELFF. The CDR3 DNA sequence: TGTGCCAGCAGCGTCGCATCTGCGGACACCGGGGAGCTGTTTTTT.

To note about this clone: The germline gene is not matched at one end of the junction; a read error may be the cause. Within the sample, other DNA sequences also encode this same CDR3. V and J are TRBV6-2 or TRBV6-3 and TRBJ1-1, with D uncertain. Germline V CDR1 and CDR2: MNHEY, SVGEGT. This CDR3 comprises 12 residues. CDR3 nucleotide sequence: TGTGCCAGCAGCTACTCCAGCACTGAAGCTTTCTTT. It yields the protein CASSYSSTEAFF.

The V call is TRBV5-3, the J call TRBJ2-7; D remains unclear. TRBV5-3 counts as an open reading frame of uncertain function. The CDR3 covers 18 residues. V shed 1 base and J shed 3 bases, with 23 bases lying between them. The CDR3 spells CARSLFSLLPFILYEQYF. The CDR3 DNA sequence: TGTGCCAGAAGCTTGTTTAGTCTTCTTCCTTTCATCCTCTACGAGCAGTACTTC.

A single count supports this clone. The chain joins TRBV7-2 to TRBJ2-7; D may be TRBD1 (6 bases). This CDR3 is built from 15 residues. Germline V gives CDR1 SGHTA, CDR2 FQGNSA. Trimming removed 5 bases from V and 3 bases from J, with 17 bases in between. CDR3 in amino acids: CASSPRRQEFYEQYF. Written as DNA, the CDR3 is TGTGCCAGCAGCCCCCGTAGACAGGAGTTCTACGAGCAGTACTTC.

This chain connects TRBV7-2 to TRBJ2-6; a weak D match, TRBD1 (5 bases). This CDR3 is built from 17 residues. The germline V and J ends were trimmed by 0 bases and 1 base, with 10 bases remaining between them. The germline V gene has CDR1 SGHTA and CDR2 FQGNSA. CDR3 in amino acids: CASSLASTGSGANVLTF. The CDR3 DNA is TGTGCCAGCAGCTTAGCGAGTACAGGATCTGGGGCCAACGTCCTGACTTTC. The full variable domain, completed using reference TRBV7-2 and TRBJ2-6, is GAGVSQSPSNKVTEKGKDVELRCDPISGHTALYWYRQSLGQGLEFLIYFQGNSAPDKSGLPSDRFSAERTGGSVSTLTIQRTQQEDSAVYLCASSLASTGSGANVLTFGAGSRLTVL.

The rearrangement links TRBV7-9 to TRBJ1-6; 7 nucleotides match TRBD1. The CDR3 runs to 14 residues. In germline, CDR1 is SEHNR, CDR2 FQNEAQ (reference sequence). J lost 7 bases, V lost 6 bases, and 6 bases had no gene match. CDR3 amino acids: CASSFDRVNSPLHF. CDR3 nucleotide sequence: TGTGCCAGCAGTTTCGACAGGGTAAATTCACCCCTCCACTTT.

This chain uses TRBV21-1 with TRBJ1-2; the DNA was not compared with TRBD1, the D call given in the table. TRBV21-1 is designated a pseudogene. This CDR3 is 16 amino acids long. DNA for the CDR3: TGTGCCAGCAGCCCAGAGACGGATAACAGGGACTATGGCTACACCTTC. Its translation: CASSPETDNRDYGYTF.

The chain links TRBV3-1 (or the pseudogene TRBV3-2) to TRBJ1-1; possibly TRBD1 for D (6 bases). The CDR3 is made up of 10 amino acids. Trimming cost V 2 bases and J 11 bases, with 6 bases left between them. Germline CDR1 LGHDT, CDR2 YNNKEL (reference sequence). CDR3 DNA sequence: TGTGCCAGCAGCCAAAGGGGGGCTTTCTTT. Translating it yields CASSQRGAFF.

The gene calls are TRBV6-2 or TRBV6-3 and TRBJ1-4; 7 nucleotides align to TRBD1. The ends lost 5 bases at V and 6 bases at J; junction bases unmatched: 6. The CDR3 runs to 14 residues. CDR1 and CDR2 (germline): MNHEY, SVGEGT. The CDR3 region has the DNA TGTGCCAGCAGTACAGGGGATCTGTATGAAAAACTGTTTTTT. Its translation is CASSTGDLYEKLFF.

The chain combines TRBV7-6 with TRBJ2-7; 7 positions agree with TRBD1. From germline, CDR1 is SGHVS and CDR2 FNYEAQ. With V trimmed by 4 bases and J by 5 bases, 5 bases remained unmatched. The length of the CDR3 is 13 residues. CDR3 protein: CASSYGTVDEQYF. The CDR3 region has the DNA TGTGCCAGCAGCTACGGGACAGTGGACGAGCAGTACTTC.

The chain recombines TRBV5-4 with TRBJ2-3, with D possibly matching TRBD1 (6 bases). Germline V gene lookup returns CDR1 SGHNT and CDR2 YYREEE (reference sequence). V lost 2 bases and J lost 0, with 10 bases in between. The CDR3 is 15 amino acids. The CDR3 is CASSLPGASTDTQYF. Written as DNA, the CDR3 is TGTGCCAGCAGCTTACCAGGGGCCAGCACAGATACGCAGTATTTT.

The V gene is TRBV7-2, the J gene TRBJ2-5, with 9 nucleotides matching TRBD2. The germline CDR1 and CDR2 sequences are SGHTA and FQGNSA. This CDR3 is built from 16 residues. J gave up 4 bases and V 2 bases, and 8 bases lay outside the gene matches. The CDR3 sequence is CASSLLGGGAGETQYF. The CDR3, as DNA: TGTGCCAGCAGCTTATTAGGCGGGGGGGCAGGAGAGACCCAGTACTTC.

The chain joins TRBV14 to TRBJ2-3, with 10 bases lining up with TRBD2. This CDR3 contains 15 residues. V lost 6 bases and J lost 7; bases outside the gene matches: 10. Germline CDR1 SGHDN, CDR2 FVKESK. The CDR3 sequence is CASSLGLAGAYTQYF. The CDR3 DNA is TGTGCCAGCAGTCTCGGGCTAGCGGGAGCGTATACGCAGTATTTT.

The V and J genes are TRBV10-3 and TRBJ1-6; 7 bases fit TRBD1. After removal of 2 bases from V and 9 bases from J, the junction contained 7 bases not matched to a gene. CDR1 is ENHRY and CDR2 is SYGVKD in the germline V gene. The CDR3 totals 15 residues. The CDR3 nucleotides read TGTGCCATCAGTGAGGACAACAGGGGTGGTTCACCCCTCCACTTT. Protein sequence: CAISEDNRGGSPLHF.

The chain uses TRBV15 and TRBJ2-3; a possible D gene is TRBD2 (6 bases). Trimming cost V 2 bases and J 6 bases, with 18 bases left between them. The CDR3 loop spans 16 amino acids. Germline lookup yields CDR1 LNHNV and CDR2 YYDKDF (reference sequence). The DNA for the CDR3 is TGTGCCACCAGCAGATCGGGGGACTCGAGCGCGGATACGCAGTATTTT. It specifies CATSRSGDSSADTQYF.

This chain connects TRBV7-3 to TRBJ1-2; the match to TRBD1 covers 9 bases. The CDR3 sequence is 15 residues long. From germline, CDR1 is SGHTA and CDR2 FQGTGA. With 4 bases clipped from V and 0 bases from J, the junction kept 3 bases outside the gene matches. The CDR3 sequence is CASSSGQGANYGYTF. CDR3 nucleotides: TGTGCCAGCAGCTCGGGACAGGGCGCTAACTATGGCTACACCTTC.

The V call is TRBV6-5, the J call TRBJ1-1; TRBD1 agrees at 8 bases. The CDR3 totals 13 residues. CDR1 is MNHEY and CDR2 is SVGAGI in the germline V gene. Losses at the gene ends were 6 bases for V and 7 bases for J; bases not matched to a gene: 7. CDR3 in amino acids: CASSLTGVVEAFF. CDR3 nucleotide sequence: TGTGCCAGCAGCTTGACAGGGGTCGTTGAAGCTTTCTTT.

The rearrangement joins TRBV10-2 to TRBJ2-1, with D tentatively TRBD2 (6 bases). From germline, CDR1 is WSHSY and CDR2 SAAADI. Trimming left V 3 bases short and J 1 base short, with 13 bases between. This CDR3 region has 16 residues. Here the CDR3 DNA reads TGCGCCAGCAGTGAAGGGCGGGGACTTTCCTACAATGAGCAGTTCTTC. Translating it yields CASSEGRGLSYNEQFF.